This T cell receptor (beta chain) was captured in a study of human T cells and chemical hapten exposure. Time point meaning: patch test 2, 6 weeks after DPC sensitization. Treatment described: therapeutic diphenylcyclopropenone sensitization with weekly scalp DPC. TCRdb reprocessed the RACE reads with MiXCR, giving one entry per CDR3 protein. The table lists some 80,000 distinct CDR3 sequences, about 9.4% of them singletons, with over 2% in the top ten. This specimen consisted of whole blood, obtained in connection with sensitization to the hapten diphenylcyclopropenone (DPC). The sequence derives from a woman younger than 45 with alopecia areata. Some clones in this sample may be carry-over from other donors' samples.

Written as DNA, the CDR3 is TGCAGCGTAGGTCGGCAGGGAAACACCATATATTTT. Amino acids: CSVGRQGNTIYF. The chain is built from TRBV29-1 and TRBJ1-3; D gene uncertain. V shed 6 bases and J shed 4 bases, with 10 bases lying between them. The CDR3 sequence is 12 residues long. Germline V gene data show CDR1 as SQVTM and CDR2 as ANQGSEA.